This T cell receptor (beta chain) is from a study of T cells in Graves' hyperthyroidism and ophthalmopathy (dated by TCRdb to 2018 to 2020). Background for the entire study: Peripheral blood was sampled at the time of initial diagnosis, prior to any treatment. A discovery cohort of around 98 patients, 43 with Graves' ophthalmopathy and 57 with stable Graves' hyperthyroidism, was used to find distinguishing TCR V-J signatures. Whether ophthalmopathy could be predicted prospectively was tested in an independent validation cohort made up of under 20 hyperthyroidism patients plus 17 patients who later progressed to ophthalmopathy. The roughly 100 discovery patients were randomly divided into training and test sets at a 7:3 ratio. The study also compared thyroid tissue and blood T-cell repertoires from several Graves' hyperthyroidism patients. Following sampling, methimazole starting at 30 mg daily was given to hyperthyroidism patients, and high-dose intravenous methylprednisolone was given to ophthalmopathy patients. The paper reports TCR Vbeta CDR3 sequencing of some 140 peripheral blood samples: some 44 ophthalmopathy, under 80 hyperthyroidism and around 17 progressor patients. Summary of the overall study and its limitations: Most expanded thyroid clonotypes (frequency above 0.001) were also found in blood, which suggests that blood repertoires may mirror thyroid immune responses. In validation, the model predicted progression to ophthalmopathy with approximately 70% sensitivity and around 72% specificity, a median of around 6.6 months before onset. A 13 V-J signature model separated ophthalmopathy from stable hyperthyroidism, with roughly 88% sensitivity and approximately 81% specificity in cross-validation and 80%/75% in testing. Sample size was not statistically predetermined, and blinding of investigators to group allocation was not performed.

Stable Graves' hyperthyroidism was defined as no progression to ophthalmopathy during 18 months of follow-up. Hyperthyroidism patients were newly diagnosed, had a disease duration of under 2 months, and were aged 18 to 65 years. Patients with uncontrolled infections, other autoimmune diseases, pregnancy or lactation were excluded. Diagnoses were based on clinical symptoms, serum thyroxine and TRAb, thyroid ultrasound and orbital computed tomography. PBMCs were isolated from 10 ml of fresh peripheral blood by Ficoll-Paque density gradient centrifugation. Trizol reagent was used to extract total RNA, and RNA quality was then checked on an Agilent 2100 Bioanalyzer. TCR beta CDR3 regions were amplified from RNA transcripts. For the first round of RT-PCR on the TCR CDR3, the HTBI primer set was used together with the Qiagen OneStep RT-PCR kit. A second multiplex PCR round built the libraries, followed by size selection and purification. Paired-end sequencing of the libraries was performed with 100 bp reads on an Illumina HiSeq2000. Processing in the source paper ran as follows. SOAPnuke was used to process the raw data, with reads discarded if the reads contained adapters or uncalled bases, had a mean Phred below 15, or lacked an exact constant-primer or identifier match. COPE v1.2.5 was used to merge the high-quality paired reads, and each unique nucleotide sequence was defined as a clonotype. MiTCR v1.1 was used to align clonotypes to the IMGT TRBV, TRBD and TRBJ reference segments. The analysis was restricted to V-J combinations with a frequency above 0.0001, which together covered 99.2% of the repertoires. A TCS score was defined as the ratio of F50 (clonal expansion) to E x V (chaos), with BLOSUM62-based TCRdist applied between CDR3 peptides within each V-J. Welch's t-statistics and random forest reduced 500 to 650 V-J features to about 12, which were used in a naive Bayes classifier (R e1071). The public reads were reanalyzed by TCRdb: fastp trimming at Q25, MiXCR alignment, in-frame beta chains only. Rows are unified per CDR3 protein, each entry keeping the most common DNA and genes. These V and J calls derive from TCRdb rather than the authors' analysis. The sample table shows a few hundred thousand distinct CDR3 sequences, and more than 15% are seen once. The ten most abundant clones make up under 8% of the sample.

A word on this clonotype: This receptor's antigen is unknown. No per-base quality is available; no much larger clone lies one base away.

V is cut by 6 bases and J by 5 bases, and the space between the germline ends is 19 bases. The germline V gene specifies SQVTM as CDR1 and ANQGSEA as CDR2. There are 14 amino acids in the CDR3, from cysteine to phenylalanine inclusive. Only the CDR3 DNA stays, 42 bases, in frame from base 1. The V and J genes are TRBV29-1 and TRBJ1-2; no confident D gene assignment can be made. The sequenced sample was blood. The sequence came from a woman younger than 45 with Graves' hyperthyroidism. Read as DNA, the sequence is TGCAGCGTCGAGCTGGGTCGCGCGAAATATGGCTACACCTTC. It translates to CSVELGRAKYGYTF. Beyond the CDR3, the reference TRBV29-1 and TRBJ1-2 genes provide the residues; the full variable domain reads: SAVISQKPSRDICQRGTSLTIQCQVDSQVTMMFWYRQQPGQSLTLIATANQGSEATYESGFVIDKFPISRPNLTFSTLTVSNMSPEDSSIYLCSVELGRAKYGYTFGSGTRLTVV.